This is a list of T cell receptor beta chains from one sample in a study of blood T cell repertoires in COVID-19. TCRdb keeps only in-frame clones here, not all; method: immunoSEQ multiplex PCR. The sample shows about 160,000 clones, roughly four fifths of them seen only once. Sequencing was carried out using peripheral blood. Receptors were obtained from a woman aged 80 or over with acute or convalescent COVID-19. Both conserved end residues are part of each CDR3. The order of the fields is J gene, clone size, V gene, D gene, CDR3 DNA, CDR3 protein. A D gene is named only where the DNA matches it firmly. Some rows mark clone size as missing; the rest say once, few, many or name a class of expanded clone.

>TRBJ1-3|once|TRBV5-6|TRBD1
TGTGCCAGCAGCTTCGACAGGGGGCTTGGAAACACCATATATTTT
CASSFDRGLGNTIYF
>TRBJ2-7|few|TRBV4-1|TRBD2
TGCGCCAGCAGCCAAGTGGCGGGAGTCACCTACGAGCAGTACTTC
CASSQVAGVTYEQYF
>TRBJ2-3|-|TRBV4-2|TRBD2
TGTGCCAGCAGCCAAGGGTCAACTAGCGGGAAAGATACGCAGTATTTT
CASSQGSTSGKDTQYF
>TRBJ1-1|-|TRBV19|TRBD1
TGTGCCAGCAGAGACACAGGGGGGAACACTGAAGCTTTCTTT
CASRDTGGNTEAFF
>TRBJ1-5|-|TRBV2|TRBD1
TGTGCCAGCAGCCGAGGACAGGAGAGCAATCAGCCCCAGCATTTT
CASSRGQESNQPQHF
>TRBJ2-7|-|TRBV7-2|TRBD2
TGTGCCAGCAGCTCCCAGCGGGGTATCTACGAGCAGTACTTC
CASSSQRGIYEQYF
>TRBJ2-5|-|TRBV7-9|TRBD2
TGTGCCAGCAGCTTATATGGCGGGAGGCCCCAAGAGACCCAGTACTTC
CASSLYGGRPQETQYF
>TRBJ2-1|-|TRBV29-1|TRBD2
TGCAGCGTTCGTTTGCGGGAGGGCGTTAATGAGCAGTTCTTC
CSVRLREGVNEQFF
>TRBJ2-7|-|TRBV5-1|TRBD1
TGCGCCAGCAGCTTTATGGGGACAGGGGCCTACGAGCAGTACTTC
CASSFMGTGAYEQYF
>TRBJ2-4|-|TRBV15|-
TGTGCCACCAGCAGAGATCCCGGGGGACTAGCCAAAAACATTCAGTACTTC
CATSRDPGGLAKNIQYF
>TRBJ2-2|-|TRBV6-1|-
TGTGCCAGCAGTGAGGCCCACACCGGGGAGCTGTTTTTT
CASSEAHTGELFF
>TRBJ1-6|-|TRBV7-9|TRBD1
TGTGCCAGCAGCTTATTACAGGGGCATTCACCCCTCCACTTT
CASSLLQGHSPLHF
>TRBJ2-3|once|TRBV19|-
TGTGCCAGTAGTAGGAGACGACAGCCCACAGATACGCAGTATTTT
CASSRRRQPTDTQYF
>TRBJ2-6|-|TRBV15|-
TGTGCCACCAGCATCCCAGGGGTCGGGGCCAACGTCCTGACTTTC
CATSIPGVGANVLTF
>TRBJ2-7|few|TRBV7-2|-
TGTGCCAGCAGCTTAGCCTCGGGGGACGAGCAGTACTTC
CASSLASGDEQYF
>TRBJ1-2|-|TRBV28|TRBD1
TGTGCCAGCAGTGCTTATGAGGGGACAGCTAACTATGGCTACACCTTC
CASSAYEGTANYGYTF
>TRBJ2-1|once|TRBV21-1|-
TGTGCCAGCAGCTATACCGGGACTAGCGGATACAATGAGCAGTTCTTC
CASSYTGTSGYNEQFF
>TRBJ1-3|-|TRBV5-1|-
TGCGCCAGCAGCTTGGCCGGGACAACATTCTCTGGAAACACCATATATTTT
CASSLAGTTFSGNTIYF
>TRBJ1-1|-|TRBV2|TRBD1
TGTGCCAGTTCGGGACAGCAGAACACTGAAGCTTTCTTT
CASSGQQNTEAFF
>TRBJ2-7|-|TRBV5-6|TRBD2
TGTGCCAGCAGTAGGGCCGGCGGGGGTTACGAGCAGTACTTC
CASSRAGGGYEQYF
>TRBJ1-1|-|TRBV28|-
TGTGCCAGCAGTTTATGGAGAAGGGGGGGACGGGGGCACACTGAAGCTTTCTTT
CASSLWRRGGRGHTEAFF
>TRBJ1-3|-|TRBV5-4|TRBD1
TGTGCCAGCAGCTTGGGGACAGGGACGGGAAACACCATATATTTT
CASSLGTGTGNTIYF
>TRBJ1-5|-|TRBV4-1|TRBD1
TGCGCCAGCAGCCAAGATCTGGCAGGGGGCAGGTTAGGCAATCAGCCCCAGCATTTT
CASSQDLAGGRLGNQPQHF
>TRBJ2-5|-|TRBV5-1|-
TGCGCCAGCAGCTTTGACAGCCAAGAGACCCAGTACTTC
CASSFDSQETQYF
>TRBJ1-1|-|TRBV27|TRBD1
TGTGCCAGCAGTAGACACAGGGGGCTAATGAACACTGAAGCTTTCTTT
CASSRHRGLMNTEAFF
>TRBJ2-5|-|TRBV4-1|TRBD2
TGCGCCAGCAGCCTTAGCGGGGGGGCTTTAGAGACCCAGTACTTC
CASSLSGGALETQYF
>TRBJ1-2|-|TRBV28|-
TGTGCCAGCAGTTTCGGGGTATTCAACTATGGCTACACCTTC
CASSFGVFNYGYTF
>TRBJ2-3|-|TRBV15|TRBD2
TGTGCCACCAGCAGACCAATCACTAGCGGGGCCACAGATACGCAGTATTTT
CATSRPITSGATDTQYF
>TRBJ1-1|few|TRBV2|-
TGTGCCAGCACCCTACGGGCTGAAGCTTTCTTT
CASTLRAEAFF
>TRBJ1-2|-|TRBV21-1|-
TGTGCCAGCAGCAAACCCGGACAGCTGCTTAACTATGGCTACACCTTC
CASSKPGQLLNYGYTF
>TRBJ2-7|-|TRBV19|TRBD2
TGTGCCAGTAAGGACCTGACTAGCGGGAGAATCGACGAGCAGTACTTC
CASKDLTSGRIDEQYF
>TRBJ1-1|once|TRBV5-1|TRBD1
TGCGCCAGCAGCCCAGGGACAGTGAACACTGAAGCTTTCTTT
CASSPGTVNTEAFF
>TRBJ2-3|-|TRBV11-2|TRBD2
TGTGCCAGCAGCCAGACCGCTGCGGGAGGGCTGTCAGATACGCAGTATTTT
CASSQTAAGGLSDTQYF
>TRBJ2-1|-|TRBV28|-
TGTGCCAGCAGTTTATTAGTATCCTACAATGAGCAGTTCTTC
CASSLLVSYNEQFF
>TRBJ2-5|-|TRBV7-9|TRBD2
TGTGCCAGCAGTCCTCGCATTGAAGCGGGACCAACCCAGTACTTC
CASSPRIEAGPTQYF
>TRBJ2-6|once|TRBV5-1|-
TGCGCCAGCAGAGGGGTAGTCTCTGGGGCCAACGTCCTGACTTTC
CASRGVVSGANVLTF
>TRBJ2-5|few|TRBV7-2|-
TGTGCCAGCAGCTCCCTTCGGAGCAAGACCCAGTACTTC
CASSSLRSKTQYF
>TRBJ1-2|-|TRBV5-6|TRBD1
TGTGCCAGCAGCCGCCGGGACAGAGGAACCCACACCTTC
CASSRRDRGTHTF
>TRBJ1-5|-|TRBV12-1|-
TGTGCCAGCAGCCCGTCCCACTTGACTCCCCGGCAGAACAATCAGCCCCAGCATTTT
CASSPSHLTPRQNNQPQHF
>TRBJ2-4|-|TRBV21-1|-
TGTGCCCGCCAGGACAGTCGCCAAGATCTAGCCAAAAACATTCAGTACTTC
CARQDSRQDLAKNIQYF
>TRBJ1-1|-|TRBV9|-
TGTGCCAGCAGCGGACAGTCGAACACTGAAGCTTTCTTT
CASSGQSNTEAFF
>TRBJ2-1|-|TRBV12-3/TRBV12-4|TRBD1
TGTGCCAGCAGTACCGGGACAGGGGAGATCATGTTCTTC
CASSTGTGEIMFF
>TRBJ1-2|-|TRBV13|-
TGTGCCAGCAGCTTAGATACCTTCACAGTTAACTATGGCTACACCTTC
CASSLDTFTVNYGYTF
>TRBJ1-3|few|TRBV10-3|TRBD1
TGTGCCATCGGACAGGACTCTGGAAACACCATATATTTT
CAIGQDSGNTIYF
>TRBJ2-5|once|TRBV6-2/TRBV6-3|-
TGTGCCAGCAGTTACTCGGGGGGGGCACACGGCCAAGAGACCCAGTACTTC
CASSYSGGAHGQETQYF
>TRBJ1-4|many|TRBV5-1|TRBD1
TGCGCCAGCAGCTTGGGGGACAGGGCCGATAATGAAAAACTGTTTTTT
CASSLGDRADNEKLFF